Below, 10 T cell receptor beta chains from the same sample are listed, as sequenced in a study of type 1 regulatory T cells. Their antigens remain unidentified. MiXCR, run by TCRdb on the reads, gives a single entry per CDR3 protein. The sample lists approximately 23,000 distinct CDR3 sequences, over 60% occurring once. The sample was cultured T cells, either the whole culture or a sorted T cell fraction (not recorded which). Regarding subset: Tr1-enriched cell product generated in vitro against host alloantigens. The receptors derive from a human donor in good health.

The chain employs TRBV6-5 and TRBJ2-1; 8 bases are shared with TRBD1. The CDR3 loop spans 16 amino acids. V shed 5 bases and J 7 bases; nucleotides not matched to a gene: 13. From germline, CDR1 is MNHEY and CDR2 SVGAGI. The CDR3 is CASSPQTGAVGNEQFF. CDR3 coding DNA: TGTGCCAGCAGTCCTCAGACAGGGGCTGTGGGAAATGAGCAGTTCTTC.

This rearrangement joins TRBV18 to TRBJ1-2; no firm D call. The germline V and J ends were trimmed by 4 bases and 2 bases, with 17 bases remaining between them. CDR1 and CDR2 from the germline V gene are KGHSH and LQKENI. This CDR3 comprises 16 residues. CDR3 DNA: TGTGCCAGCTCACACGACCAATGGACGGCAAACTATGGCTACACCTTC. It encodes CASSHDQWTANYGYTF. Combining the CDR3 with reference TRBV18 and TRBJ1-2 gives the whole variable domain NAGVMQNPRHLVRRRGQEARLRCSPMKGHSHVYWYRQLPEEGLKFMVYLQKENIIDESGMPKERFSAEFPKEGPSILRIQQVVRGDSAAYFCASSHDQWTANYGYTFGSGTRLTVV.

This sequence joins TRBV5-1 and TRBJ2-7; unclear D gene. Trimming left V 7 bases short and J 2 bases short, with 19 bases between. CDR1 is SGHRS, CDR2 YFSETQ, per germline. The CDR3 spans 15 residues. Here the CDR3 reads CASAEATTNAYEQYF. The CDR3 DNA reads TGCGCCAGCGCTGAGGCAACCACCAACGCCTACGAGCAGTACTTC.

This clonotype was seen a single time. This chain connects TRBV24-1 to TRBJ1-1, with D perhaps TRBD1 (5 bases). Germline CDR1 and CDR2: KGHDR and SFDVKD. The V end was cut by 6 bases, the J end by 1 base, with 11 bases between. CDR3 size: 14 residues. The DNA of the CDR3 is TGTGCCACCAGTTCAGACAGACCGAACACTGAAGCTTTCTTT. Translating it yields CATSSDRPNTEAFF.

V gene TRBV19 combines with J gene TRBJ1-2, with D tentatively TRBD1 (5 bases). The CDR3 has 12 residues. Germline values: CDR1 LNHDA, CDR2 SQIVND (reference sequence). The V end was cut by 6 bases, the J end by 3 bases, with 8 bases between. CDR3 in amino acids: CASRKGDYGYTF. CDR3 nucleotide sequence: TGTGCCAGTAGAAAAGGGGACTATGGCTACACCTTC.

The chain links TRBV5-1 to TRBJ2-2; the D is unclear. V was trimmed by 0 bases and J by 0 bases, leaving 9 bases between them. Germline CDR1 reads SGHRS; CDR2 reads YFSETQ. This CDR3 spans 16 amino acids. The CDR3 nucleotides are TGCGCCAGCAGCTTGGGTCGATTCTCGAACACCGGGGAGCTGTTTTTT. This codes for CASSLGRFSNTGELFF.

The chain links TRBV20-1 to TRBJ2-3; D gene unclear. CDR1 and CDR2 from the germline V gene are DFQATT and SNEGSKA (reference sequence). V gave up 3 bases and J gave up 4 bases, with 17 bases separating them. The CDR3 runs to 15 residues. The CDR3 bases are TGCAGTGCTAGTCTCGCCCCGCGCCACGCAGATACGCAGTATTTT. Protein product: CSASLAPRHADTQYF.

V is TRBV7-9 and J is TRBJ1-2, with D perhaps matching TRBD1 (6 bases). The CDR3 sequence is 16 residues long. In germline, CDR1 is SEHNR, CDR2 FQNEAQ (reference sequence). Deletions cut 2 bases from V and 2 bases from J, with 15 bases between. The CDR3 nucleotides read TGTGCCAGCAGCTTATTAACGACAGGAGTCAACTATGGCTACACCTTC. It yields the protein CASSLLTTGVNYGYTF.

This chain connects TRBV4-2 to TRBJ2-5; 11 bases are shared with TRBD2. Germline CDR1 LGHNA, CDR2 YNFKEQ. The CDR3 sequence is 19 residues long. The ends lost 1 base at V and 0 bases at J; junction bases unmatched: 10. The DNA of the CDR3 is TGTGCCAGCAGCCAAGGGAGAGGGACTAGCGGAAGGTACCAAGAGACCCAGTACTTC. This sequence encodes CASSQGRGTSGRYQETQYF.

The DNA for the CDR3 is TGTGCCAGCTCACCAGAGGACACTGAAGCTTTCTTT. Translation: CASSPEDTEAFF. The chain uses TRBV18 and TRBJ1-1, with D uncertain. V gave up 2 bases and J gave up 3 bases, with 4 bases separating them. Germline V gene lookup returns CDR1 KGHSH and CDR2 LQKENI. This CDR3 region has 12 residues.